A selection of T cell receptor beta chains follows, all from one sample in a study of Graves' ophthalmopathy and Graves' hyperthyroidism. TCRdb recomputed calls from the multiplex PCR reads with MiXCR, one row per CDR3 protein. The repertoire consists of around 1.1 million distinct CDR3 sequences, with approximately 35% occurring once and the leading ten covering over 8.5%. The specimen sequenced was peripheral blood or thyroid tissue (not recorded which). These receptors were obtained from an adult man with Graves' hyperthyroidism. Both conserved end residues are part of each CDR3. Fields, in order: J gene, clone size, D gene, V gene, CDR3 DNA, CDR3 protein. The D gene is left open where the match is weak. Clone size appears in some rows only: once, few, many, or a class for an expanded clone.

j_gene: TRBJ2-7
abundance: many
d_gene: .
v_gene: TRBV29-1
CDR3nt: TGCAGCGTCGGGGCCCAAGGGGACGAGCAGTACTTC
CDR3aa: CSVGAQGDEQYF

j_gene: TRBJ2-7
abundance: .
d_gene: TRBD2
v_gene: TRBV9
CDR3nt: TGTGCCAGCAGCCAGGGACTAGCGACCTACGAGCAGTACTTC
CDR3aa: CASSQGLATYEQYF

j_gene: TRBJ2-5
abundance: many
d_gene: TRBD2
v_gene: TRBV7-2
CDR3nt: TGTGCCAGCAGCTTAGAGGGAAGGATAGCGGGGGGGCGAGAGACCCAGTACTTC
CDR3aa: CASSLEGRIAGGRETQYF

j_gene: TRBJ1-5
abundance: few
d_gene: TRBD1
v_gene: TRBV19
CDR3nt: TGTGCCAGTAGTAGGCTCACAGGGGCCTATAGCAATCAGCCCCAGCATTTT
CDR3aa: CASSRLTGAYSNQPQHF

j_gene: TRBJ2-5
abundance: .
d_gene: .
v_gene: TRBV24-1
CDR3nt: TGTGCCACCTCCAGTTACAATGAGCAGTACTTC
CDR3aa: CATSSYNEQYF

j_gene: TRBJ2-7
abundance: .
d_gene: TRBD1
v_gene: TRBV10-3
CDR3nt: TGTGCCATCAGAGAGGGGGCGAGACCCGGCGGGCACGAGCAGTACTTC
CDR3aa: CAIREGARPGGHEQYF

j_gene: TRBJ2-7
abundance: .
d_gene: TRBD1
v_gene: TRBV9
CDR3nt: TGTGCCAGCAGCGCTCAAGCCGGGACAGGGGGTTACGAGCAGTACTTC
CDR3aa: CASSAQAGTGGYEQYF

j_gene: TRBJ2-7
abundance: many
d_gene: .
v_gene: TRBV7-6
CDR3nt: TGTGCCAGCAGCCCAAACCGACAGGCCGAAACCTTTTACGAGCAGTACTTC
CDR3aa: CASSPNRQAETFYEQYF

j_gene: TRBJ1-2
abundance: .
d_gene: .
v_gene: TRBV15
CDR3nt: TGTGCCACCAGCAGGCCGGGTGGCTACACCTTC
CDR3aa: CATSRPGGYTF

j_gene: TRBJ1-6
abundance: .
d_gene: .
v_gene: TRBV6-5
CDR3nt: TGTGCCAGCAGTTACCGTAGTTCGAGAAATTCACCCCTCCACTTT
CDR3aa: CASSYRSSRNSPLHF

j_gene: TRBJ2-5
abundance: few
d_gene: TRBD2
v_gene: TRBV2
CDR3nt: TGTGCCAGCAGTGCCGGACTAGCGGAGACCCAGTACTTC
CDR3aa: CASSAGLAETQYF

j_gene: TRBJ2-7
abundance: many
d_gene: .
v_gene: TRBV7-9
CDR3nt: TGTGCCAGCAGCTTGTGGGATTCGTCCTACGAGCAGTACTTC
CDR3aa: CASSLWDSSYEQYF

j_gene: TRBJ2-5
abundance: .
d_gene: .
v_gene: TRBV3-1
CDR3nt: TGTGCCAGCAGCCAAACTGGGTGGGAAGAGACCCAGTACTTC
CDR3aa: CASSQTGWEETQYF

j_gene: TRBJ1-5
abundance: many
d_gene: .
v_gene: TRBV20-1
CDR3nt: TGCAGTGCTAGGGGACATTCCGATCAGCCCCAGCATTTT
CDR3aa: CSARGHSDQPQHF

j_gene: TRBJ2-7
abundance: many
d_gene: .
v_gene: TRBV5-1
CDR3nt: TGCGCCAGCAAAAGGGCGGGATCTAGCTACGAGCAGTACTTC
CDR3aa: CASKRAGSSYEQYF

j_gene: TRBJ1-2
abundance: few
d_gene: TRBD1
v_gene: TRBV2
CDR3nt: TGTGCCAGCAGTTCCGGGACAGGGCGGAACTATGGCTACACCTTC
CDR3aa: CASSSGTGRNYGYTF

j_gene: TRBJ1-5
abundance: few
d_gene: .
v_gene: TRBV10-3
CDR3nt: TGTGCCATCGCCCAATCCCCGGGGAGCGGGGCAGAACAAGAGACCCAGCATTTT
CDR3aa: CAIAQSPGSGAEQETQHF

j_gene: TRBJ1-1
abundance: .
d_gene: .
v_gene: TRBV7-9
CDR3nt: TGTGCCAGCAGCTTAGCGCTCGCCAGGAACACTGAAGCTTTCTTT
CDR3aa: CASSLALARNTEAFF

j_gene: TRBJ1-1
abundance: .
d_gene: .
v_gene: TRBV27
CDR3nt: TGTGCCTCCAAAGCGATAGTTGGGGGTCGGGGGGCTTTCTTT
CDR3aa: CASKAIVGGRGAFF

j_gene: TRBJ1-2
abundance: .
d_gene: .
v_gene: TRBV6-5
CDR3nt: TGTGCCAGCAGGAATAGTGTCGGGGGAGGAAAGAACTATGGCTACACCTTC
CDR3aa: CASRNSVGGGKNYGYTF

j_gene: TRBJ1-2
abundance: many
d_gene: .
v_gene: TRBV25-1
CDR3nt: TGTGCCAGCAGTGACCTTAGGGACATCCAGGGTATAGATGGCTACACCTTC
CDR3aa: CASSDLRDIQGIDGYTF

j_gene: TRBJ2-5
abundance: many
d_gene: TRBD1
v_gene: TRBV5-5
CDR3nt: TGTGCCAGCAGCTTGTGGGACAGCCAAGAGACCCAGTACTTC
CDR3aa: CASSLWDSQETQYF

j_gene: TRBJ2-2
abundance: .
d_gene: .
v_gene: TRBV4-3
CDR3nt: TGCGCCAGCAGCCAAGCCCCGGGACCCCTCATGAACACCGGGGAGCTGTTTTTT
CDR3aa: CASSQAPGPLMNTGELFF

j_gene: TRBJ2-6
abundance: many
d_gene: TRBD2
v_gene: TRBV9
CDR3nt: TGTGCCAGCAGCGTACCCGCTAGCGGGGGGGCTGGGGCCAACGTCCTGACTTTC
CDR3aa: CASSVPASGGAGANVLTF

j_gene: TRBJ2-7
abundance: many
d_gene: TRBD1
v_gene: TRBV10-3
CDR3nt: TGTGCCATCAGTGAGTCTATTGGAAGGGGACAGGGGACCTCCTACGAGCAGTACTTC
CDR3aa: CAISESIGRGQGTSYEQYF

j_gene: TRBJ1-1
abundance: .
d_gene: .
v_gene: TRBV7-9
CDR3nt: TGTGCCAGCAGCTTTGGGGCAGCTGAAGCTTTCTTT
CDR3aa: CASSFGAAEAFF

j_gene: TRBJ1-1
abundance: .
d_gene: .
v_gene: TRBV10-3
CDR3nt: TGTGCCTGGAGTGGGCCTGGTCGGGACACGAGAAACACTGAAGCTTTCTTT
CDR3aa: CAWSGPGRDTRNTEAFF